This T cell receptor (beta chain) is from a study of healthy donors' naive CD4 and CD8 T cells. As for this clonotype: Antigen specificity is unknown.

Trimming removed 0 bases at V and 7 bases at J, with 19 bases between. Per germline, CDR1 MNHEY and CDR2 SVGAGI. The CDR3 totals 16 residues. Each TCR library used about 500 ng of total RNA and a linear amplification protocol. Each CDR3 protein is one row after TCRdb ran MiXCR on the reads. The sample holds 180,000 or so distinct CDR3 sequences, nearly 75% seen once. Study findings and constraints: Bias from naive T cell homeostatic proliferation was not addressed.

The rearrangement joins TRBV6-5 to TRBJ2-7, with D maybe TRBD1 (5 bases). The sequence was obtained from a pool of human donors in good health; the sample pools cells from several healthy donors. Sequenced: naive CD4+ and CD8+ T cells sorted from blood, pooled from several donors. The CDR3 DNA reads as TGTGCCAGCAGTTACTCGAGTCAGGGAACCCGACGGGAGCAGTACTTC. It is translated as CASSYSSQGTRREQYF.